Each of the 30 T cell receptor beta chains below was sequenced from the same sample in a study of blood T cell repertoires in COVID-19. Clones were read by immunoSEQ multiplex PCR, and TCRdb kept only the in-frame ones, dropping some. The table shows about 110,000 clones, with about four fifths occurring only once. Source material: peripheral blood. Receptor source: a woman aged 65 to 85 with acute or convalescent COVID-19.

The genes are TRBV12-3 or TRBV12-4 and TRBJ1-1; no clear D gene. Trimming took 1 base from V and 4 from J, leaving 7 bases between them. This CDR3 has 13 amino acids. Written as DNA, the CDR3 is TGTGCCAGCAGTTTAGACAGTTTCACTGAAGCTTTCTTT. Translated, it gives CASSLDSFTEAFF.

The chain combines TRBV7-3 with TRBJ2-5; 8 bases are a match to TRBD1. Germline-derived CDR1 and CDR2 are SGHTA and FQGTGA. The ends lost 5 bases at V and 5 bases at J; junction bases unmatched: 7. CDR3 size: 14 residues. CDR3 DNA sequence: TGTGCCAGCAGCAGCCAGGGGGCGCGGGAGACCCAGTACTTC. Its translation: CASSSQGARETQYF.

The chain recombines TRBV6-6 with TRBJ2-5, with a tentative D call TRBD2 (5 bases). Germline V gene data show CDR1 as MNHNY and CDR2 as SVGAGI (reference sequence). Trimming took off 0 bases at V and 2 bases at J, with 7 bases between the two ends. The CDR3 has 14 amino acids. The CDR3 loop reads CASSYSRGQETQYF. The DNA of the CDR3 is TGTGCCAGCAGTTACTCGAGAGGGCAAGAGACCCAGTACTTC.

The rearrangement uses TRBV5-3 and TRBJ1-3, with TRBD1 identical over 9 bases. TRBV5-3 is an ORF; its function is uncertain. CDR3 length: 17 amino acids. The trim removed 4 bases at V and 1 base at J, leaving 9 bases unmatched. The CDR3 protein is CARSRDREEQSGNTIYF. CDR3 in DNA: TGTGCCAGAAGCCGGGACAGGGAAGAACAGTCTGGAAACACCATATATTTT.

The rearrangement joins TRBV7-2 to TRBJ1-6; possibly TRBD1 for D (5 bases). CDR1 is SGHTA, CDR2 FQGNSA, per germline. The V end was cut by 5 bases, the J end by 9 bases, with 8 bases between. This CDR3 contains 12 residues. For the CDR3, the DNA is TGTGCCAGCAGCCCCGGGGGTTCACCCCTCCACTTT. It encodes CASSPGGSPLHF. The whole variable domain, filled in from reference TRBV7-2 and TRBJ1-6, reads GAGVSQSPSNKVTEKGKDVELRCDPISGHTALYWYRQSLGQGLEFLIYFQGNSAPDKSGLPSDRFSAERTGGSVSTLTIQRTQQEDSAVYLCASSPGGSPLHFGNGTRLTVT.

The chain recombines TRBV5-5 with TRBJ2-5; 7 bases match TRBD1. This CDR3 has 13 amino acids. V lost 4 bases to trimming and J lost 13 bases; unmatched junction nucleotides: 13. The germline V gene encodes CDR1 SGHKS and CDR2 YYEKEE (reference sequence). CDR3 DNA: TGTGCCAGCAGCCCCCCACAGACAGGGCCCCCGTACTTC. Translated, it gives CASSPPQTGPPYF.

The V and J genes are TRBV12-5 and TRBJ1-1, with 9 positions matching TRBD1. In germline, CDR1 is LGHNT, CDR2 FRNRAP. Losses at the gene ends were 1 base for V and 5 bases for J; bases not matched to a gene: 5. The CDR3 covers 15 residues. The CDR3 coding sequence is TGTGCTAGTGGTTTGGGAACAGGGGGCGTTACTGAAGCTTTCTTT. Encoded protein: CASGLGTGGVTEAFF.

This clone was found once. DNA for the CDR3: TGTGCCAGCTCACGGGCCGGCCTTAATGAAAAACTGTTTTTT. Translated, it gives CASSRAGLNEKLFF. V is TRBV18 and J is TRBJ1-4; the D is unclear. The CDR3 covers 14 residues. CDR1 and CDR2 (germline): KGHSH, LQKENI. V was cut by 4 bases and J by 4 bases, with 10 bases left in between.

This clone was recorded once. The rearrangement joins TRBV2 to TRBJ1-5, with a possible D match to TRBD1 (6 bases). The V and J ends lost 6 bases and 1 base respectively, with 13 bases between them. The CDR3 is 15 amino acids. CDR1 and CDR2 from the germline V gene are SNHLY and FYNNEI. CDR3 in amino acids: CASRYGQTSNQPQHF. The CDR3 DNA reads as TGTGCCAGCAGGTACGGACAGACGAGCAATCAGCCCCAGCATTTT. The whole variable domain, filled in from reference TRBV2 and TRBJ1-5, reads EPEVTQTPSHQVTQMGQEVILRCVPISNHLYFYWYRQILGQKVEFLVSFYNNEISEKSEIFDDQFSVERPDGSNFTLKIRSTKLEDSAMYFCASRYGQTSNQPQHFGDGTRLSIL.

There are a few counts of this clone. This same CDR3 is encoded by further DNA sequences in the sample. This chain's CDR3 is CASSLYGKQYV. In DNA, the CDR3 is TGTGCCAGCAGCTTATACGGGAAGCAGTACGTC. The chain combines TRBV11-2 with TRBJ2-7; maybe TRBD2 (5 bases). The V gene lost 2 bases and the J gene lost 8 bases, with 7 bases spanning the gap. The CDR3 sequence is 11 residues long. Germline CDR1 and CDR2: SGHAT and FQNNGV.

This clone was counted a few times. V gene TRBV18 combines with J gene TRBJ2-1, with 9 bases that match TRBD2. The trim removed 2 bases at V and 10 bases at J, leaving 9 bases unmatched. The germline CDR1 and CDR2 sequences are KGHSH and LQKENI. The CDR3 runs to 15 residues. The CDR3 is CASSPGLAHVEEQFF. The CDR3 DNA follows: TGTGCCAGCTCACCAGGACTAGCGCACGTGGAAGAGCAGTTCTTC.

The CDR3 DNA sequence: TGTGCCAGCAGTGCTGAGACAGGGGGGACTGAAGCTTTCTTT. It is translated as CASSAETGGTEAFF. The V gene is TRBV2, the J gene TRBJ1-1, with 9 bases aligning to TRBD1. Trimming cost V 4 bases and J 5 bases; bases outside gene matches: 5. From germline, CDR1 is SNHLY and CDR2 FYNNEI. The CDR3 runs to 14 residues.

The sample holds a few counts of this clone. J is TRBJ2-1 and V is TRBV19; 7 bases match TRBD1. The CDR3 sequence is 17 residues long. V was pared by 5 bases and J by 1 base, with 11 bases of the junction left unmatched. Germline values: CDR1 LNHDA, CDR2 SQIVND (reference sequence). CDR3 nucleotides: TGTGCCAGTAGTTCTCCATCGACAGGGCGATCCTACAATGAGCAGTTCTTC. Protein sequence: CASSSPSTGRSYNEQFF.

The CDR3 loop is CASSIFGTDYNSPLHF. CDR3 sequence (DNA): TGTGCCAGTAGTATATTCGGAACAGATTATAATTCACCCCTCCACTTT. The chain uses TRBV19 and TRBJ1-6; D not certain. Germline V gene data show CDR1 as LNHDA and CDR2 as SQIVND (reference sequence). CDR3 size: 16 residues. The V gene lost 2 bases and the J gene lost 4 bases, with 12 bases spanning the gap.

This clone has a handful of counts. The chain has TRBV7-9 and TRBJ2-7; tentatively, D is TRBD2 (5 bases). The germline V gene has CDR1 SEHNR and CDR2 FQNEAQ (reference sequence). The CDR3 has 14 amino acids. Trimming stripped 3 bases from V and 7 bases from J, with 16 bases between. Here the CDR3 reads CASSFLAPSGEQYF. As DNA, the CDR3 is TGTGCCAGCAGCTTCTTAGCGCCCTCGGGGGAGCAGTACTTC.

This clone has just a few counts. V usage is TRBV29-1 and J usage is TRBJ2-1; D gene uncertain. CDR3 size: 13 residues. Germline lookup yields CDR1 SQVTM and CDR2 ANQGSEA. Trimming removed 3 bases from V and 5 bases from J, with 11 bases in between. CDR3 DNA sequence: TGCAGCGTTGATCTCCCGACAAACAATGAGCAGTTCTTC. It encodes CSVDLPTNNEQFF.

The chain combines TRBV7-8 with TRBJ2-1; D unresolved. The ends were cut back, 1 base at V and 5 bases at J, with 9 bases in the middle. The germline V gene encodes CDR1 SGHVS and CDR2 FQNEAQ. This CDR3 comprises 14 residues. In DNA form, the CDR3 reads TGTGCCAGCAGCTTAGGTCCCCGTGACAATGAGCAGTTCTTC. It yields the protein CASSLGPRDNEQFF.

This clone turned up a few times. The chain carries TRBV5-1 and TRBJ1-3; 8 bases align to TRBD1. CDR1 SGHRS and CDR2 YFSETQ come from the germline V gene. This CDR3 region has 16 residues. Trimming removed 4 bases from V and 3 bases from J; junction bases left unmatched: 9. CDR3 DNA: TGCGCCAGCAGCCCTGACCCAGGGGGCGTTGGAAACACCATATATTTT. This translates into CASSPDPGGVGNTIYF.

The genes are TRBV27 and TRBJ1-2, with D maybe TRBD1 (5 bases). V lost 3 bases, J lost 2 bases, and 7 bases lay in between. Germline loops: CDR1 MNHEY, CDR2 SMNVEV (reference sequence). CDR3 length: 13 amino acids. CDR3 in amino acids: CASSFRANYGYTF. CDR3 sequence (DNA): TGTGCCAGCAGTTTCAGGGCAAACTATGGCTACACCTTC.

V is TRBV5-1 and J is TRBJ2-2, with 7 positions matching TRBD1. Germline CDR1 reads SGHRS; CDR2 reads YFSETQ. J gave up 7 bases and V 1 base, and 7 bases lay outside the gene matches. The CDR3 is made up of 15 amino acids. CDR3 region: CASSLLEGGGGELFF. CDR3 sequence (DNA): TGCGCCAGCAGCTTGTTAGAAGGGGGCGGCGGGGAGCTGTTTTTT.

The CDR3 DNA follows: TGTGCCAGCAGCCCCGGGGGGTCCCTAACAGATACGCAGTATTTT. It specifies CASSPGGSLTDTQYF. The chain joins TRBV7-9 to TRBJ2-3; TRBD2 matches at 7 bases. Per germline, CDR1 SEHNR and CDR2 FQNEAQ (reference sequence). V lost 5 bases to trimming and J lost 3 bases; unmatched junction nucleotides: 8. The CDR3 consists of 15 residues.

This chain's CDR3 is CATSREAGNTEAFF. The CDR3 DNA follows: TGTGCCACCAGCAGAGAGGCGGGGAACACTGAAGCTTTCTTT. The J gene is TRBJ1-1, the V gene TRBV15; D not certain. Germline-derived CDR1 and CDR2 are LNHNV and YYDKDF (reference sequence). V lost 0 bases, J lost 1 base, and 6 bases lay in between. The CDR3 has 14 amino acids.

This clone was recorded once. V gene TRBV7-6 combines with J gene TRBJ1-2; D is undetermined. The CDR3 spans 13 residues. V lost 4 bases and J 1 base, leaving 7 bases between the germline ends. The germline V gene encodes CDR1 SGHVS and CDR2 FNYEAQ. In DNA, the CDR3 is TGTGCCAGCAGCTCACAGATTAACTATGGCTACACCTTC. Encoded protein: CASSSQINYGYTF.

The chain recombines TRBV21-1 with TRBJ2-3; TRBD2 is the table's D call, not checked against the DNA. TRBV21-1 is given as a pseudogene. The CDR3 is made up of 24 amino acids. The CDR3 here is CASSNRPPGLAGGLGGVGTDTQYF. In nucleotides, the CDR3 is TGTGCCAGCAGCAACAGACCGCCGGGACTAGCGGGAGGCTTGGGTGGGGTGGGCACAGATACGCAGTATTTT.

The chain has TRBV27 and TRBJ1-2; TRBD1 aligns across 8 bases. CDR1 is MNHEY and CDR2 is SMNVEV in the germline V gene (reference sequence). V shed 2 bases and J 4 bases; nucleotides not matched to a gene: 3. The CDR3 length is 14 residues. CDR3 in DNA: TGTGCCAGCAGTTTACATGGACAGGGCTATGGCTACACCTTC. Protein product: CASSLHGQGYGYTF.

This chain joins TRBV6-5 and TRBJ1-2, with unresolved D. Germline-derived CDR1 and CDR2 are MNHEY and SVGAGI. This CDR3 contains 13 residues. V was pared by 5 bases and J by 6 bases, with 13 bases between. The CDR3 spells CASSPRWPDGYTF. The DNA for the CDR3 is TGTGCCAGCAGTCCGAGGTGGCCGGATGGCTACACCTTC.

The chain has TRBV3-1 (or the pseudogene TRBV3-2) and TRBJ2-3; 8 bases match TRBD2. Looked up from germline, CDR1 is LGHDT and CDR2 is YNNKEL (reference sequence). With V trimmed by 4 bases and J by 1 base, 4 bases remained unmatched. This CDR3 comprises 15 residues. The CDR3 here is CASSRAGVGTDTQYF. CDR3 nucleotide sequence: TGTGCCAGCAGCCGAGCGGGAGTCGGCACAGATACGCAGTATTTT.

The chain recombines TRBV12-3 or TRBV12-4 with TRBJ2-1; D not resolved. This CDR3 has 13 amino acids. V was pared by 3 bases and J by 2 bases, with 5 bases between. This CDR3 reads CASSFYPYNEQFF. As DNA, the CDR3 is TGTGCCAGCAGTTTCTATCCCTACAATGAGCAGTTCTTC.

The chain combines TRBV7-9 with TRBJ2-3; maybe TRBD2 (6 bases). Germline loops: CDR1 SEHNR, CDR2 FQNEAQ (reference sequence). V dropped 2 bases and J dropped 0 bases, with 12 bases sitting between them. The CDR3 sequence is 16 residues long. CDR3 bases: TGTGCCAGCAGCTTATGGGCCGGGGGAAGCACAGATACGCAGTATTTT. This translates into CASSLWAGGSTDTQYF.

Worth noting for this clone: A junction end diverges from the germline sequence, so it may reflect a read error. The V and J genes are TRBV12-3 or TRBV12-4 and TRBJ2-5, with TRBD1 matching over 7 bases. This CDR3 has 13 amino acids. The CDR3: CASSKGQQGTQYF. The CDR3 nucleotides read TGTGCCAGCAGCAAGGGACAGCAAGGGACCCAGTACTTC.